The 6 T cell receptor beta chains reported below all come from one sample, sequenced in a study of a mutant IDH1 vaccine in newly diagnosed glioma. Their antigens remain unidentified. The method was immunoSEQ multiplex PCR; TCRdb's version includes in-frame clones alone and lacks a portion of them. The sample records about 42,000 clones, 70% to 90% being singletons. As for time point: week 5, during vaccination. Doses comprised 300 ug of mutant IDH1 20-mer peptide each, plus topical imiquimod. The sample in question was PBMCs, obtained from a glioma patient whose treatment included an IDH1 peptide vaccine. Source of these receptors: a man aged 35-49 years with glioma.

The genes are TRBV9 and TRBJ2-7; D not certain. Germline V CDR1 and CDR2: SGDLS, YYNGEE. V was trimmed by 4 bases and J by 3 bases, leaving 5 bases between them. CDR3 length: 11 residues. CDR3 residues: CASSPGYEQYF. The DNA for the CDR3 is TGTGCCAGCAGCCCCGGCTACGAGCAGTACTTC.

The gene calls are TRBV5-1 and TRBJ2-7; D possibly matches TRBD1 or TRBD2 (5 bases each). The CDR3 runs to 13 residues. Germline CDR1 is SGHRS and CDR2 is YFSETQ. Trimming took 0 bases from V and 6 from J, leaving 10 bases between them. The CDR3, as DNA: TGCGCCAGCAGCTTGGCGGGACGGAGCGAGCAGTACTTC. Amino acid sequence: CASSLAGRSEQYF.

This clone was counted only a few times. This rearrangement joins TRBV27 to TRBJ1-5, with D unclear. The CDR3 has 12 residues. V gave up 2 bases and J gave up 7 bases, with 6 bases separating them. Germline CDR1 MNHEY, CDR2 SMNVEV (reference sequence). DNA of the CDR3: TGTGCCAGCAGTTTAGTCGGCCAGCCCCAGCATTTT. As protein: CASSLVGQPQHF.

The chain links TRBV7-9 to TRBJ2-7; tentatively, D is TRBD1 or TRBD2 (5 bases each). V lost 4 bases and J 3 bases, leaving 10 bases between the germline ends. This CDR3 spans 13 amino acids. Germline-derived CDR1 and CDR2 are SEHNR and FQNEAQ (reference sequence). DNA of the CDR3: TGTGCCAGCAGCTCGGGACGCTACTACGAGCAGTACTTC. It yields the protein CASSSGRYYEQYF. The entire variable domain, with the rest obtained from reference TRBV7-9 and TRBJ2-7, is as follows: DTGVSQNPRHKITKRGQNVTFRCDPISEHNRLYWYRQTLGQGPEFLTYFQNEAQLEKSRLLSDRFSAERPKGSFSTLEIQRTEQGDSAMYLCASSSGRYYEQYFGPGTRLTVT.

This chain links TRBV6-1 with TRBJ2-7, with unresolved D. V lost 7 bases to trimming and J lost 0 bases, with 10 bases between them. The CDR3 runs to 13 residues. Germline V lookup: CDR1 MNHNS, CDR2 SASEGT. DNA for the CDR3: TGTGCCAGCACTTGGACGGGCTCCTACGAGCAGTACTTC. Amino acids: CASTWTGSYEQYF.

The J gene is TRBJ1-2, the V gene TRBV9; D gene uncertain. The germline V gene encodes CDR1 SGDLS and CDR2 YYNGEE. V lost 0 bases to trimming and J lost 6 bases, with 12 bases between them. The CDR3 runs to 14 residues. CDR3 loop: CASSVVEGADGYTF. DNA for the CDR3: TGTGCCAGCAGCGTAGTTGAGGGCGCCGATGGCTACACCTTC.